The following is a TCR beta chain sequence with its context. This receptor's antigen is unknown. No base qualities exist here, and no much larger clone lies one base off it. This record belongs to a study of tumor-infiltrating lymphocytes in glioblastoma multiforme (dated by TCRdb to 2017 to 2019). Regarding the complete study: To test whether intratumoral genomic heterogeneity fosters TIL diversity, the study jointly examined somatic mutations, TIL diversity and immune response activity.

The AllPrep DNA/RNA mini kit was used to purify genomic DNA and total RNA simultaneously from each of the approximately 10 tumor samples. Every RNA sample had an RNA integrity number above 6.5 and an OD 260/280 ratio above 1.9. From the cysteine up to the phenylalanine, the CDR3 has a length of 13 residues. Here the CDR3 DNA is all that survives: 39 bases in frame from base 1. V gives up 0 bases and J gives up 6 bases, and the segment between their germline ends measures 8 bases. Sequences SGHNT (CDR1) and YENEEA (CDR2) are obtained from the germline V gene. Using a modified ARM-PCR protocol with multiple V-beta primers and a C-beta primer, the team built TCRB libraries from RNA through three nested multiplex PCR rounds. Starting from approximately 0.51 ug of total RNA, TCRB-specific cDNA was synthesized using ProtoScript II Reverse Transcriptase and a C-beta primer. The description of the TCRB libraries did not mention any unique molecular identifiers. In the third PCR, barcodes and adapters were added over about 25 cycles using Deep VentR (exo-) polymerase, and bands of 250-500 bp were then gel purified. TCRB libraries were sequenced on an Illumina HiSeq 2500 with 250 bp paired-end reads. Per the authors' processing: The reads were cleaned with Trimmomatic, merged with FLASH and assigned V, D and J segments with MiGEC before being analyzed in VDJtools. The Shannon-Wiener diversity index, calculated using VDJtools, was used to quantify repertoire diversity. TCRdb cleaned the public reads at Q25 with fastp, built clones with MiXCR and kept in-frame beta chains. Rows with one shared CDR3 protein collapse into an entry with the most common genes and DNA. The authors' filters were not applied to this entry. A total of about 12,000 distinct CDR3 sequences appear in this sample, 66% of them only once. 29% of the sample rests with the top ten.

Points the paper makes about the study in general: RNA-based TCR sequencing may distort clone frequencies because T cells carry unequal numbers of TCR transcripts. Generalizability is limited because the TCR and somatic mutation analysis included only one glioblastoma patient. The authors noted that sorting T cells into functional subsets, which was not done in the study, would be a future improvement.

The rearranged chain carries TRBV11-3 and TRBJ1-1, with the identity of the D gene unclear. Sequencing input: brain tumor tissue. This TCR came from a male donor with glioblastoma. The nucleotide sequence is given as TGTGCCAGCAGCTTAGATCGAAGGTCTGAAGCTTTCTTT. The translation is CASSLDRRSEAFF.